The 8 T cell receptor beta chains below come from one sample, sequenced in a study of shared clonotypes between healthy human individuals. Produced via immunoSEQ multiplex PCR; TCRdb's table is partial and in-frame only. Here the sample spans more than 1.2 million clones, 98% being singletons. The specimen sequenced was naive CD4+ T cells sorted from blood. Described subset: CD45RA+ positively selected. These receptors were taken from a man aged 30 to 45 in good health.

The V call is TRBV6-1, the J call TRBJ1-2, with unresolved D. Germline V CDR1 and CDR2: MNHNS, SASEGT. This CDR3 spans 12 amino acids. The V and J ends lost 4 bases and 6 bases respectively, with 9 bases between them. CDR3 protein: CASSVTYNGYTF. As DNA, the CDR3 is TGTGCCAGCAGTGTTACATACAATGGCTACACCTTC.

Remarks on this clone: Its ends do not fully match the called genes, so a read error is possible. This chain connects TRBV4-2 to TRBJ1-2; D perhaps matches TRBD1 (6 bases). CDR3 size: 12 residues. Germline-derived CDR1 and CDR2 are LGHNA and YNFKEQ. This CDR3 reads CASSNRDTLAIF. As DNA, the CDR3 is TGTGCCAGCAGCAACCGGGACACACTCGCGATATTC.

This clone was counted a single time. The chain couples TRBV28 to TRBJ2-1, with 8 nucleotides matching TRBD2. Germline assignment: CDR1 MDHEN and CDR2 SYDVKM. Trimming cost V 6 bases and J 4 bases; bases outside gene matches: 8. The length of the CDR3 is 15 residues. CDR3 loop: CASRKSGSHYNEQFF. CDR3 DNA: TGTGCCAGCAGAAAAAGCGGGAGCCATTACAATGAGCAGTTCTTC.

Of note for this clone: The sample carries other DNA sequences with the same CDR3. This sequence joins TRBV11-2 and TRBJ2-7; 9 bases fit TRBD2. CDR1 and CDR2 (germline): SGHAT, FQNNGV. V lost 3 bases, J lost 0 bases, and 3 bases stayed unmatched. The CDR3 length is 15 residues. The chain's CDR3 is CASSLTSGPSYEQYF. CDR3 in DNA: TGTGCCAGCAGCTTGACTAGCGGTCCCTCCTACGAGCAGTACTTC.

The J gene is TRBJ1-1, the V gene TRBV5-1; D unresolved. Germline assignment: CDR1 SGHRS and CDR2 YFSETQ. The ends were cut back, 3 bases at V and 7 bases at J, with 19 bases in the middle. This CDR3 is 15 amino acids long. For the CDR3, the DNA is TGCGCCAGCAGCTCCCAATTTAACTACAGAGATGAAGCTTTCTTT. Its protein is CASSSQFNYRDEAFF.

The chain carries TRBV30 and TRBJ1-5; D is undetermined. Between the trimmed V and J ends, which lost 3 bases and 0 bases, there was a span of 24 bases. There are 19 residues in the CDR3. Germline CDR1 reads GTSNPN; CDR2 reads SVGIG (reference sequence). CDR3 nucleotides: TGTGCCTGGAGCCGCCGTGGTCCGGGGTCGGTGGGTAGCAATCAGCCCCAGCATTTT. Its protein is CAWSRRGPGSVGSNQPQHF.

This sequence joins TRBV29-1 and TRBJ2-5; D not resolved. The CDR3 has 10 amino acids. Germline CDR1 and CDR2: SQVTM and ANQGSEA. Trimming took off 3 bases at V and 7 bases at J, with 6 bases between the two ends. CDR3 residues: CSVDARTQYF. In nucleotides, the CDR3 is TGCAGCGTTGATGCGCGGACCCAGTACTTC.

This rearrangement joins TRBV27 to TRBJ2-2, with TRBD1 as a possible D gene (6 bases). Per the germline V gene, CDR1 is MNHEY and CDR2 is SMNVEV (reference sequence). This CDR3 is built from 17 residues. V was trimmed by 8 bases and J by 5 bases, leaving 24 bases between them. This CDR3 reads CASRIGYRAMKTGELFF. The CDR3 bases are TGTGCCAGCCGAATAGGGTACAGGGCAATGAAAACCGGGGAGCTGTTTTTT.